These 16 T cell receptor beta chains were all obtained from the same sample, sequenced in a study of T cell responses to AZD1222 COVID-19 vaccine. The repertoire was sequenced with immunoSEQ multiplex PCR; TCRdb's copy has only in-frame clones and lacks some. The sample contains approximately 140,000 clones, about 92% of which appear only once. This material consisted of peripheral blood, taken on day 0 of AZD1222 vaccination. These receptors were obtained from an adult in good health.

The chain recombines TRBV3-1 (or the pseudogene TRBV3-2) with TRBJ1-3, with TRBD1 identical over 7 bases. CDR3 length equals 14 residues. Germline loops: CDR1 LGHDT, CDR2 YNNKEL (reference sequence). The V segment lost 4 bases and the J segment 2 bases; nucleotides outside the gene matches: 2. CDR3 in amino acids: CASSRQGAGNTIYF. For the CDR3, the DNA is TGTGCCAGCAGCCGACAGGGTGCTGGAAACACCATATATTTT.

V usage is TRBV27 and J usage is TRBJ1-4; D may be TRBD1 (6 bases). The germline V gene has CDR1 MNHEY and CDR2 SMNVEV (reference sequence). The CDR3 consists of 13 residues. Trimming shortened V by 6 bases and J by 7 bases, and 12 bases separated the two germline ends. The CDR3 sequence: CASSRQVPEKLFF. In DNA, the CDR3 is TGTGCCAGCAGCAGACAGGTACCTGAAAAACTGTTTTTT.

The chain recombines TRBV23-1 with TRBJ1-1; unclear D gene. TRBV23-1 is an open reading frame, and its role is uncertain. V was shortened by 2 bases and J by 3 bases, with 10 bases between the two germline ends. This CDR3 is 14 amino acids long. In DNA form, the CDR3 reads TGCGCCAGCAGTCAAGGAACCGGGGACACTGAAGCTTTCTTT. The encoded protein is CASSQGTGDTEAFF.

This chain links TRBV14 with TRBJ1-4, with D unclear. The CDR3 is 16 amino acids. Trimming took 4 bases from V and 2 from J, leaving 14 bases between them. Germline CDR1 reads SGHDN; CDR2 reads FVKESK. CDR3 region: CASSRYRGDTNEKLFF. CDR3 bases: TGTGCCAGCAGCCGATACCGCGGGGATACTAATGAAAAACTGTTTTTT.

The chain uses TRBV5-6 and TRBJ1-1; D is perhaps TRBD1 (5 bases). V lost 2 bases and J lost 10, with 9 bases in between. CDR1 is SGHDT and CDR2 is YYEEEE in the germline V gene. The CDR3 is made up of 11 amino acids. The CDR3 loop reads CASSLGVGAFF. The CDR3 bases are TGTGCCAGCAGCTTAGGGGTCGGAGCTTTCTTT.

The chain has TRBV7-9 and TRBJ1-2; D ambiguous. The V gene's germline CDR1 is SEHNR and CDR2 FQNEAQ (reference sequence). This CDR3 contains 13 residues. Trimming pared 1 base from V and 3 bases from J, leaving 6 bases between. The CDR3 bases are TGTGCCAGCAGCTTAGACAGCGACTATGGCTACACCTTC. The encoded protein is CASSLDSDYGYTF.

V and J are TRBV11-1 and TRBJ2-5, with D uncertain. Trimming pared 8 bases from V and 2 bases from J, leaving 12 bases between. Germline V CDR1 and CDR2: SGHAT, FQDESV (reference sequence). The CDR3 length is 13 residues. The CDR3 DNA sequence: TGTGCCAGCTCCTTCAGCCAACAAGAGACCCAGTACTTC. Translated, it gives CASSFSQQETQYF. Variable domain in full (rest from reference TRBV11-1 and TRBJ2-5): EAEVAQSPRYKITEKSQAVAFWCDPISGHATLYWYRQILGQGPELLVQFQDESVVDDSQLPKDRFSAERLKGVDSTLKIQPAELGDSAMYLCASSFSQQETQYFGPGTRLLVL.

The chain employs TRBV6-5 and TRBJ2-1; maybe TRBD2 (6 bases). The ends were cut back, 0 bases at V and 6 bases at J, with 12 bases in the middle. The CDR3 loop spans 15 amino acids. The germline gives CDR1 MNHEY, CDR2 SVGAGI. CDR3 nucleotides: TGTGCCAGCAGTTACTCGGAGACTAGAATCAATGAGCAGTTCTTC. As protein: CASSYSETRINEQFF.

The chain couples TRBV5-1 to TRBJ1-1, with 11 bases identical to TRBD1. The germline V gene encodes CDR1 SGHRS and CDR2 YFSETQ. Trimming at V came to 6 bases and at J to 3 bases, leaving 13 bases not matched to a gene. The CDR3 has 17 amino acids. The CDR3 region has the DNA TGCGCCAGCACCACCGGGACAGGGGGTCTTTCGTACACTGAAGCTTTCTTT. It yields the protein CASTTGTGGLSYTEAFF.

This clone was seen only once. CDR3 DNA sequence: TGTGCCAGCAGTCGACAGGGGAAAGGCGGCTACACCTTC. Amino acid sequence: CASSRQGKGGYTF. The chain recombines TRBV6-5 with TRBJ1-2, with 8 bases identical to TRBD1. Germline assignment: CDR1 MNHEY and CDR2 SVGAGI. V lost 5 bases and J lost 8; bases outside the gene matches: 7. CDR3 length equals 13 residues.

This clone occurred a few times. The CDR3 DNA is TGTGCCAGTCTTGGGACGGGGAATCAGCCCCAGCATTTT. Amino acids: CASLGTGNQPQHF. J is TRBJ1-5 and V is TRBV28; D possibly corresponds to TRBD1 (5 bases). The germline gives CDR1 MDHEN, CDR2 SYDVKM. With 9 bases removed from V and 4 bases from J, the gap between germline ends came to 13 bases. The CDR3 contains 13 residues.

CDR3 DNA: TGTGCCACCGGGAGACTAGCGGGAGACGTCGGGGAGCTGTTTTTT. Encoded protein: CATGRLAGDVGELFF. The chain has TRBV27 and TRBJ2-2, with 12 bases that match TRBD2. The junction had 10 bases not matched to a gene; V was cut back by 10 bases and J by 7 bases. CDR1 MNHEY and CDR2 SMNVEV come from the germline V gene (reference sequence). This CDR3 is 15 amino acids long.

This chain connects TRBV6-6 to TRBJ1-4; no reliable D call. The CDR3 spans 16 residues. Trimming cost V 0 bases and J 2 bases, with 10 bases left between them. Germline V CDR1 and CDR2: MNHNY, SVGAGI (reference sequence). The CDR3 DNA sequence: TGTGCCAGCAGTTACTCGAAATCCCGGACTAATGAAAAACTGTTTTTT. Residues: CASSYSKSRTNEKLFF.

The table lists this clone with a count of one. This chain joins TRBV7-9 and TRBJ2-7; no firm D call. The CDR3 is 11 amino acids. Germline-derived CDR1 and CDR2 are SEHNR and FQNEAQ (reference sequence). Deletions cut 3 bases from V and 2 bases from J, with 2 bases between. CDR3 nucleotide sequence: TGTGCCAGCAGCTTTGCCTACGAGCAGTACTTC. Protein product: CASSFAYEQYF.

This chain's CDR3 is CASSSDSSVGGYTF. CDR3 DNA: TGTGCCAGCAGCTCGGACAGTTCAGTCGGGGGCTACACCTTC. The genes are TRBV5-4 and TRBJ1-2, with a possible D match to TRBD1 (6 bases). The CDR3 covers 14 residues. Between the trimmed V and J ends, which lost 3 bases and 8 bases, there was a span of 17 bases. Looked up from germline, CDR1 is SGHNT and CDR2 is YYREEE (reference sequence).

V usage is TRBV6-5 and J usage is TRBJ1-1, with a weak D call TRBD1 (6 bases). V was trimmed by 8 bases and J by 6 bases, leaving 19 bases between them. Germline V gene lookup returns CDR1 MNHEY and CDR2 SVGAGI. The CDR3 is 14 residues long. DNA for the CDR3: TGTGCCAGCCCCCCACAGGGAGTCGGCGCTGAAGCTTTCTTT. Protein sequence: CASPPQGVGAEAFF.